This T cell receptor beta chain was obtained from a study of response to subunit inactivated influenza vaccine. Each CDR3 protein is one row after TCRdb ran MiXCR on the RT-PCR reads. The data hold around 650,000 distinct CDR3 sequences, with less than 20% observed a single time. Study-level results: There was a suggestion from the authors that each seasonal influenza vaccination recruits few new T cells.

This clonotype occurred a few times. Its antigen is not identified. The CDR3 has 15 residues. The germline CDR1 and CDR2 sequences are SEHNR and FQNEAQ (reference sequence). V was cut by 1 base and J by 6 bases, with 13 bases left in between. This rearrangement joins TRBV7-9 to TRBJ1-3; unclear D gene. Sequenced material: PBMCs from blood, taken roughly 12 days after vaccination. The sequence was obtained from a man aged 50 or older who received an inactivated influenza vaccine. CDR3 nucleotide sequence: TGTGCCAGCAGCTTAGTCCTGAGTCCGTCAAACACCATATATTTT. Translated: CASSLVLSPSNTIYF.